This TCR beta chain came from a study of T-cell memory formation after mild COVID-19. Study details: There were largely donor-specific TCR clusters.

From 5'RACE with constant-segment primers came TCR alpha and TCR beta cDNA libraries that carried sample barcodes and UMIs. In TCRdb, the 5' RACE reads were re-called with MiXCR into one record per CDR3 protein. The data show under 250,000 distinct CDR3 sequences, under 30% seen once. General study findings and limits: Whether day 37 second-wave clones are SARS-CoV-2-specific was not confirmed. Pre-infection memory harbored some responding clones, suggesting cross-reactive memory joined.

A note on this clonotype: What it recognizes is unknown.

Germline V CDR1 and CDR2: SGHRS, YFSETQ. The trim removed 4 bases at V and 0 bases at J, leaving 4 bases unmatched. The CDR3 runs to 15 residues. Material: PBMCs or a T cell subset sorted from them (not recorded which). The TCR originated in an adult woman who had mild COVID-19 (a few samples of this study predate the infection). Cell type and time point are not known. The chain carries TRBV5-1 and TRBJ1-3; TRBD1 agrees at 7 bases. CDR3 nucleotide sequence: TGCGCCAGCAGCACCGGGGACAGCTCTGGAAACACCATATATTTT. As protein: CASSTGDSSGNTIYF.